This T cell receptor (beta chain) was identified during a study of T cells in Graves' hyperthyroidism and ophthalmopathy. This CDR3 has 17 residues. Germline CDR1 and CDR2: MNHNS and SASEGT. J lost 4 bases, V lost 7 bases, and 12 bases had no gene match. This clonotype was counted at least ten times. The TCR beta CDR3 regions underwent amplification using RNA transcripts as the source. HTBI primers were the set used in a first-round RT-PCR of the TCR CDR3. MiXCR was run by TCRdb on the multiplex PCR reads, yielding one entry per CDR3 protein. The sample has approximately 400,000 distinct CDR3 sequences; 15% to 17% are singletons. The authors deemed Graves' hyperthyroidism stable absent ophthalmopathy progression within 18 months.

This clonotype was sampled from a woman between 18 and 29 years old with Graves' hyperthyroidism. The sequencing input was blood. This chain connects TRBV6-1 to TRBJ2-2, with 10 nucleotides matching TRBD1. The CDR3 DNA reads TGTGCCAGCAACCTGTTGCCGGGACAGGGGTTCACCGGGGAGCTGTTTTTT. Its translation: CASNLLPGQGFTGELFF.